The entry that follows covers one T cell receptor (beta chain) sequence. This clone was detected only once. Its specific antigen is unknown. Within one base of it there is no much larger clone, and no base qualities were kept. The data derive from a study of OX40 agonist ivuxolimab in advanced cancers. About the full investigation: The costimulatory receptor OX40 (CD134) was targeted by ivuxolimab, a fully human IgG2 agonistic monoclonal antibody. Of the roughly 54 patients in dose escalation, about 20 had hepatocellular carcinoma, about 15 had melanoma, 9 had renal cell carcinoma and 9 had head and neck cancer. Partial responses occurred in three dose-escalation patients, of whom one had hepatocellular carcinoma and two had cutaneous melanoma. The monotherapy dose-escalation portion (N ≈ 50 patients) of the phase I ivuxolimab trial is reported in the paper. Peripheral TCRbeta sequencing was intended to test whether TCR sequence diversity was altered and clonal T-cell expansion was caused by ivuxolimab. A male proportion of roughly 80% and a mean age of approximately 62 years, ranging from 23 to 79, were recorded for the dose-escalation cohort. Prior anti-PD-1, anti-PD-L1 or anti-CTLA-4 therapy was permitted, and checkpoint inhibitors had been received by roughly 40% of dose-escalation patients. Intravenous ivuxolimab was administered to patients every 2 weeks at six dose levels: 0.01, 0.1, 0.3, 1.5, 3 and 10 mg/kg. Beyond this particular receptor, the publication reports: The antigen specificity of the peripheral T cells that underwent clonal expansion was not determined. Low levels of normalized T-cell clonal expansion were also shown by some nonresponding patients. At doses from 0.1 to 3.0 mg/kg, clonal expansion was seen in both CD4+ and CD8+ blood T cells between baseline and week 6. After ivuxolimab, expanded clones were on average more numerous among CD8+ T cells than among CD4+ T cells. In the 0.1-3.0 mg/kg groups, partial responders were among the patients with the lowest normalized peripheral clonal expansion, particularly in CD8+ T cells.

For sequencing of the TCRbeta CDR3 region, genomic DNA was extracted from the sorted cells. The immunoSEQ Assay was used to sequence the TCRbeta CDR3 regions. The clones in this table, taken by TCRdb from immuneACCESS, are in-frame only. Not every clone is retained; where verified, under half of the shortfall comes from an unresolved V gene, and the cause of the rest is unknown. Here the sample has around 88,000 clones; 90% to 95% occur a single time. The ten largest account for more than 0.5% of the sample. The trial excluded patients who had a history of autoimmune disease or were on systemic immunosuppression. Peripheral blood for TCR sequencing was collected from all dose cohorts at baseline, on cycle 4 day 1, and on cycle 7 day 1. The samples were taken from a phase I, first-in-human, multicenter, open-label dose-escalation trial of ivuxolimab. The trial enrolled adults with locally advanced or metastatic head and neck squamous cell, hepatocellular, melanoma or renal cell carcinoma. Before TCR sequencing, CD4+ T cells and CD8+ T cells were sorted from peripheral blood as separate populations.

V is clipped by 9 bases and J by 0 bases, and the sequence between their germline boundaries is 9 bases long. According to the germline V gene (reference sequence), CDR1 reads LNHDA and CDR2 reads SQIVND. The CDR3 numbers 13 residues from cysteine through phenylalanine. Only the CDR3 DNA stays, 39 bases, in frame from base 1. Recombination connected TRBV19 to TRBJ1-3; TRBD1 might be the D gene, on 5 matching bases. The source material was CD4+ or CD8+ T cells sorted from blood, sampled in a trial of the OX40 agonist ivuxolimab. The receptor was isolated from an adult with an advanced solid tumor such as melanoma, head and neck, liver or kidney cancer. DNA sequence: TGTGCCAGCAGTGGGGGCTCTGGAAACACCATATATTTT. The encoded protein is CASSGGSGNTIYF.